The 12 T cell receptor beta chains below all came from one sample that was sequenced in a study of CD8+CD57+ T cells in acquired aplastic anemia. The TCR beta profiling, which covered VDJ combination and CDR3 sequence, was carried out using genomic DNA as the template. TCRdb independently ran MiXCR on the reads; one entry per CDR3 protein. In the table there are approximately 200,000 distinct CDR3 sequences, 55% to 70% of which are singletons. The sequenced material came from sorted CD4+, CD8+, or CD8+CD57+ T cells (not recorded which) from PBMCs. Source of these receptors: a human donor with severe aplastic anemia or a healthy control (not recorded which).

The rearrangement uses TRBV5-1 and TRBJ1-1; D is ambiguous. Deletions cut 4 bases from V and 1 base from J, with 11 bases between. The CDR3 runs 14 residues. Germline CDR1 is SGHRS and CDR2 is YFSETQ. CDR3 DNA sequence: TGCGCCAGCAGCCCCCAGGCTTCGAACACTGAAGCTTTCTTT. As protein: CASSPQASNTEAFF. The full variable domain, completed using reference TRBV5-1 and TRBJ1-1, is KAGVTQTPRYLIKTRGQQVTLSCSPISGHRSVSWYQQTPGQGLQFLFEYFSETQRNKGNFPGRFSGRQFSNSRSEMNVSTLELGDSALYLCASSPQASNTEAFFGQGTRLTVV.

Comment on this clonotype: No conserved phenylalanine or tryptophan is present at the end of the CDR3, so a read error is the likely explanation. This CDR3 reads CASSLGGDQETQYL. The CDR3 bases are TGTGCCAGCAGCTTGGGAGGTGACCAAGAGACCCAGTACCTC. The chain combines TRBV5-4 with TRBJ2-5; D gene uncertain. Germline lookup yields CDR1 SGHNT and CDR2 YYREEE (reference sequence). Trimming removed 0 bases from V and 0 bases from J, with 6 bases in between. CDR3 length: 14 amino acids.

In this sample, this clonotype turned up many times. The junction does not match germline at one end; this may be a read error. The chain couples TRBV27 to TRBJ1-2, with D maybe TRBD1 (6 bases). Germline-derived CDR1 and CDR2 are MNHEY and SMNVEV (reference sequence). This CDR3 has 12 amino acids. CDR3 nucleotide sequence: TGTGCCAGCAGTCCGGACAGTTCCCCACTGGAATTC. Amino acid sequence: CASSPDSSPLEF.

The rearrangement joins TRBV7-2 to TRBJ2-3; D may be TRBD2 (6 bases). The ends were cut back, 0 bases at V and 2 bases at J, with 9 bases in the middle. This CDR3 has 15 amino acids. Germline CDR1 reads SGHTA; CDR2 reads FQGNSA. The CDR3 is CASSLASGNTDTQYF. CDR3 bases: TGTGCCAGCAGCTTAGCTAGCGGAAACACAGATACGCAGTATTTT.

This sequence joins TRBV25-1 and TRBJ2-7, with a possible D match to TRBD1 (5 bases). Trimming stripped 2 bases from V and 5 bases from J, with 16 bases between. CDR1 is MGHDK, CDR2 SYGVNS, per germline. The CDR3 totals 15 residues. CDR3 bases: TGTGCCAGCAGTGAAACTTCCAGGGTTAGGGACGAGCAGTACTTC. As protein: CASSETSRVRDEQYF.

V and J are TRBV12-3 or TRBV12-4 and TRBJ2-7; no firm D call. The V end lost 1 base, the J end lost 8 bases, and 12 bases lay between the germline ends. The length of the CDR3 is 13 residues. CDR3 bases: TGTGCCAGCAGTTTAGGGGTGGCTTCGAAGCAGTACTTC. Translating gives CASSLGVASKQYF.

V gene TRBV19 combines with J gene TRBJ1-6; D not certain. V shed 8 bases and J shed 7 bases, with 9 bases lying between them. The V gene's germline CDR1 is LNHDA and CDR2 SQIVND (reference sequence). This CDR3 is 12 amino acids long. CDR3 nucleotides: TGTGCCAGTGTAGGACTGAATTCACCCCTCCACTTT. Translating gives CASVGLNSPLHF.

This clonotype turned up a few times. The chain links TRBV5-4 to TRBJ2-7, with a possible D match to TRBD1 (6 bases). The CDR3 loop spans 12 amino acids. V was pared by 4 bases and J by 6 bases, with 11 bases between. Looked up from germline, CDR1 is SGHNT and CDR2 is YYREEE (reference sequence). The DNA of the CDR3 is TGTGCCAGCAGCGCCGACAGGTCCGAGCAGTACTTC. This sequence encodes CASSADRSEQYF.

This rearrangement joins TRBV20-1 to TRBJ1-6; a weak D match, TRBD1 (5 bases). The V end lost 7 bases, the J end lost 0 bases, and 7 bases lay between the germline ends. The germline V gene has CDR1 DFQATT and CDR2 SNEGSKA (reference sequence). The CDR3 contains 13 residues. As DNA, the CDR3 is TGCAGTGGGACAAGCTCCTATAATTCACCCCTCCACTTT. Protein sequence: CSGTSSYNSPLHF.

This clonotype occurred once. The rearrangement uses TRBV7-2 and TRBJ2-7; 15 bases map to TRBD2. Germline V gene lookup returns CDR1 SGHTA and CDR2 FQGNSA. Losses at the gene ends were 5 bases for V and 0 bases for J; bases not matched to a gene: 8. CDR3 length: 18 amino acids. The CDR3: CASSRGLAGGLSSYEQYF. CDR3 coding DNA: TGTGCCAGCAGCCGGGGACTAGCGGGGGGATTGAGCTCCTACGAGCAGTACTTC.

The CDR3 bases are TGTGCCAGTACCCCGACTAGCGGGCCCTACGAGCAGTACTTC. The encoded protein is CASTPTSGPYEQYF. The chain combines TRBV19 with TRBJ2-5; 10 positions agree with TRBD2. The J call may be in error: the DNA end matches TRBJ2-7 better. This CDR3 region has 14 residues. CDR1 is LNHDA and CDR2 is SQIVND in the germline V gene (reference sequence).

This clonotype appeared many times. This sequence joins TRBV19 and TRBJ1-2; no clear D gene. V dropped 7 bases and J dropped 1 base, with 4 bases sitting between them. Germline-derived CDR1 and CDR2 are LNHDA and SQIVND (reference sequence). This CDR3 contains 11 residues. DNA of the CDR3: TGTGCCAGTATGGGTAACTATGGCTACACCTTC. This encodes CASMGNYGYTF.